These 14 T cell receptor beta chains were all obtained from the same sample, sequenced in a study of regulatory T cells in long-lasting Graves disease. Sample time point: newly diagnosed GD, antithyroid drugs for less than 3 months. TCR sequences were obtained from RNA taken from PBMCs. Relying on iRepertoire HTBI primers and Arm-PCR of CDR3 regions, the team built TCR beta libraries. TCRdb processed the multiplex PCR reads anew with MiXCR; each CDR3 protein has one entry. This table has 360,000 or so distinct CDR3 sequences, 15% to 20% appearing once. These same records also appear under a second study, on T cells in Graves' hyperthyroidism and ophthalmopathy.

The sample was peripheral blood mononuclear cells (PBMCs), taken at new diagnosis, from a patient treated with antithyroid drugs. Every receptor here comes from a woman aged 18-29 years with Graves disease.

This clonotype appeared a few times. The rearrangement links TRBV19 to TRBJ1-5; 7 positions agree with TRBD1. Germline CDR1 is LNHDA and CDR2 is SQIVND (reference sequence). This CDR3 has 19 residues. With V trimmed by 1 base and J by 1 base, 13 bases remained unmatched. CDR3 coding DNA: TGTGCCAGTAGTATAGGCCGACAGGGTTCGGGGGAAAGCAATCAGCCCCAGCATTTT. It specifies CASSIGRQGSGESNQPQHF.

This clonotype was seen only a few times. V is TRBV20-1 and J is TRBJ1-2; D unclear. The CDR3 covers 11 residues. V lost 5 bases to trimming and J lost 8 bases, with 12 bases between them. The germline V gene encodes CDR1 DFQATT and CDR2 SNEGSKA (reference sequence). For the CDR3, the DNA is TGCAGTGCTGTTCAGGCTACCGGCTACACCTTC. Amino acids: CSAVQATGYTF.

This rearrangement joins TRBV4-2 to TRBJ2-3, with D uncertain. Trimming left V 4 bases short and J 1 base short, with 15 bases between. Germline V lookup: CDR1 LGHNA, CDR2 YNFKEQ. This CDR3 comprises 16 residues. The CDR3 spells CASSPVSQTRTDTQYF. In nucleotides, the CDR3 is TGTGCCAGCAGCCCCGTCTCCCAAACTCGCACAGATACGCAGTATTTT.

This clonotype was recorded a few times. The rearrangement uses TRBV20-1 and TRBJ2-5, with D uncertain. This CDR3 spans 12 amino acids. CDR1 DFQATT and CDR2 SNEGSKA come from the germline V gene (reference sequence). V gave up 3 bases and J gave up 3 bases, with 8 bases separating them. The CDR3 DNA sequence: TGCAGTGCTAGTAACTTCAAAGAGACCCAGTACTTC. Translating it yields CSASNFKETQYF.

There are many counts of this clonotype. The V and J genes are TRBV20-1 and TRBJ1-1, with D perhaps matching TRBD1 (6 bases). Trimming stripped 7 bases from V and 1 base from J, with 13 bases between. CDR3 length: 13 residues. Germline values: CDR1 DFQATT, CDR2 SNEGSKA (reference sequence). The CDR3: CSGRRTANTEAFF. CDR3 DNA sequence: TGCAGTGGCAGAAGGACAGCGAACACTGAAGCTTTCTTT.

The rearrangement joins TRBV18 to TRBJ1-2; 7 positions match TRBD1. The CDR3 sequence is 14 residues long. The junction had 11 bases not matched to a gene; V was cut back by 5 bases and J by 8 bases. Per the germline V gene, CDR1 is KGHSH and CDR2 is LQKENI. Here the CDR3 reads CASSKGGGEWGYTF. The CDR3 region has the DNA TGTGCCAGCTCAAAAGGAGGGGGCGAGTGGGGCTACACCTTC.

The sample holds many counts of this clonotype. The V gene is TRBV28, the J gene TRBJ1-2, with D possibly matching TRBD1 (6 bases). V dropped 3 bases and J dropped 7 bases, with 12 bases sitting between them. CDR3 length: 13 amino acids. Germline-derived CDR1 and CDR2 are MDHEN and SYDVKM. The CDR3 protein is CASSFLQGRGYTF. The CDR3 bases are TGTGCCAGCAGTTTCTTACAGGGCCGTGGCTACACCTTC.

This clonotype occurred many times. The chain is built from TRBV5-1 and TRBJ2-1; D gene uncertain. V gave up 1 base and J gave up 4 bases, with 6 bases separating them. This CDR3 is 13 amino acids long. Germline V gives CDR1 SGHRS, CDR2 YFSETQ. The CDR3 DNA reads as TGCGCCAGCAGCTTGAACACATACAATGAGCAGTTCTTC. This sequence encodes CASSLNTYNEQFF.

This clonotype came up many times. The rearrangement joins TRBV13 to TRBJ2-1; D ambiguous. Germline values: CDR1 PRHDT, CDR2 FYEKMQ (reference sequence). With 0 bases removed from V and 11 bases from J, the gap between germline ends came to 8 bases. The CDR3 extends over 12 amino acids. The chain's CDR3 is CASSLGPVKQFF. The CDR3 region has the DNA TGTGCCAGCAGCTTAGGCCCAGTGAAGCAGTTCTTC.

This clonotype has ten or more counts. The rearrangement joins TRBV3-1 to TRBJ2-3, with 7 bases matching TRBD1. V lost 4 bases, J lost 2 bases, and 9 bases stayed unmatched. The CDR3 totals 16 residues. Germline V gene sequence: CDR1 LGHDT, CDR2 YNNKEL (reference sequence). The CDR3 DNA reads TGTGCCAGCAGCCGCCACGGACAGGTCCCCACAGATACGCAGTATTTT. Its protein product is CASSRHGQVPTDTQYF.

Concerning this clonotype itself: Since a much larger clone is just one base distant, this may be a read error. The rearrangement uses TRBV5-1 and TRBJ2-2; TRBD2 is a possible D gene (6 bases). Germline values: CDR1 SGHRS, CDR2 YFSETQ. The CDR3 is 15 amino acids. Here the CDR3 DNA reads TGCGCCAGCAGCGCGGACTCTAGCGTCACCGGGCAGCTGTTTTTT. Its protein is CASSADSSVTGQLFF.

J is TRBJ2-6 and V is TRBV29-1; TRBD1 matches at 7 bases. This CDR3 has 15 residues. Germline V CDR1 and CDR2: SQVTM, ANQGSEA. Losses at the gene ends were 4 bases for V and 0 bases for J; bases not matched to a gene: 3. CDR3 nucleotides: TGCAGCGTTGCCGGGACAGCCTCTGGGGCCAACGTCCTGACTTTC. This codes for CSVAGTASGANVLTF.

This clonotype was counted between two and nine times. The junction and the germline gene differ at one end; a read error may be behind it. The chain has TRBV29-1 and TRBJ2-7, with D hard to call. The CDR3 consists of 13 residues. Germline V gene sequence: CDR1 SQVTM, CDR2 ANQGSEA. CDR3 bases: TGCAGCGTTGAGATTCAGACTTCCTCCGAGCAGTACTTC. Translation: CSVEIQTSSEQYF.

As for this clonotype: A read error is possible here, since a much larger clone lies one base away. This chain uses TRBV18 with TRBJ1-2; 8 bases agree with TRBD1. This CDR3 has 16 residues. Germline values: CDR1 KGHSH, CDR2 LQKENI. CDR3 nucleotide sequence: TGTGCCAGCTCACAAACCCAGGGGGCTGGAAGTTATGTCTACACCTTC. This codes for CASSQTQGAGSYVYTF.